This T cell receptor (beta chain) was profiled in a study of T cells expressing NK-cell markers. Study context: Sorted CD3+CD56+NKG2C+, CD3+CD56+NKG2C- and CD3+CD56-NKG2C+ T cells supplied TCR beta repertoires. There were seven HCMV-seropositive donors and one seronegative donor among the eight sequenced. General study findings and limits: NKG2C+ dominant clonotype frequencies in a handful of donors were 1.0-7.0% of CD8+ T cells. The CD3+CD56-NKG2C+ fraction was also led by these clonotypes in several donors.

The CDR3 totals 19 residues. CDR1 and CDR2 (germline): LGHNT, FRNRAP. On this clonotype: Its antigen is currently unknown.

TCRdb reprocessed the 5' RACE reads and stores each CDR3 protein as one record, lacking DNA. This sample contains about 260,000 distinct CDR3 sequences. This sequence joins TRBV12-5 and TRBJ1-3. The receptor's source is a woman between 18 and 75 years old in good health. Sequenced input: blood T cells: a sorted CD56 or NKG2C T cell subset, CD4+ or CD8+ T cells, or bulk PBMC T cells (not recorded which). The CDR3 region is CASDPGTPQGPWSGYTIYF.